These T cell receptor beta chains were read from a single sample in a study of OX40 agonist ivuxolimab in advanced cancers. The table came from immunoSEQ multiplex PCR; TCRdb's copy has only in-frame clones and leaves some out. The table lists tens of thousands of clones, almost 90% of them singletons. The material was CD4+ or CD8+ T cells sorted from blood, obtained in a trial of the OX40 agonist ivuxolimab. Receptors were obtained from an adult with an advanced solid tumor such as melanoma, head and neck, liver or kidney cancer. CDR3s include the opening cysteine and the closing phenylalanine or tryptophan. A D gene is named only where the DNA matches it firmly.

TRBV5-1	TRBJ2-2	.	CASSLRADTGELFF	TGCGCCAGCAGCTTGAGGGCGGACACCGGGGAGCTGTTTTTT
TRBV2	TRBJ2-3	.	CAHGRLGTDTQYF	TGTGCCCACGGACGTCTGGGCACAGATACGCAGTATTTT
TRBV27	TRBJ2-2	.	CASRRPVTGELFF	TGTGCCAGCAGGCGCCCCGTGACCGGGGAGCTGTTTTTT
TRBV6-1	TRBJ1-2	.	CASREGSGYTF	TGTGCCAGCAGAGAAGGAAGTGGCTACACCTTC
TRBV6-5	TRBJ2-2	.	CASRVGSNTGELFF	TGTGCCAGCAGGGTCGGGAGCAACACCGGGGAGCTGTTTTTT
TRBV27	TRBJ2-5	.	CASTELGTSAQYF	TGTGCCAGCACCGAACTCGGCACGTCGGCCCAGTACTTC
TRBV7-9	TRBJ1-1	.	CASSLGGGTEAFF	TGTGCCAGCAGCTTAGGAGGGGGAACTGAAGCTTTCTTT
TRBV14	TRBJ2-7	TRBD1	CASSRKTGAGGYEQYF	TGTGCCAGCAGCCGAAAGACTGGGGCAGGGGGCTACGAGCAGTACTTC
TRBV28	TRBJ1-6	TRBD1	CASSLPDRVGSPLHF	TGTGCCAGCAGTTTACCCGACAGGGTCGGTTCACCCCTCCACTTT
TRBV16	TRBJ2-5	.	CASSQTRGETQYF	TGTGCCAGCAGCCAAACTCGGGGGGAGACCCAGTACTTC
TRBV11-3	TRBJ2-2	TRBD1	CASSLSSWGQGAHGELFF	TGTGCCAGCAGCTTATCATCTTGGGGACAGGGGGCCCACGGGGAGCTGTTTTTT
TRBV5-7	TRBJ1-3	TRBD1	CASSVGQGPRGNTIYF	TGTGCCAGCAGCGTAGGACAGGGGCCGCGTGGAAACACCATATATTTT
TRBV19	TRBJ2-7	.	CASSIGGFFYEQYF	TGTGCCAGTAGTATAGGGGGGTTCTTCTACGAGCAGTACTTC
TRBV9	TRBJ2-7	.	CASSAGGSVAGVFYEQYF	TGTGCCAGCAGCGCAGGGGGGTCGGTGGCAGGGGTATTCTACGAGCAGTACTTC
TRBV9	TRBJ2-2	TRBD1	CASSVEVQGDTGELFF	TGTGCCAGCAGCGTAGAGGTACAGGGGGACACCGGGGAGCTGTTTTTT